Below are 23 T cell receptor beta chains sequenced from a single sample in a study of blood T cells in healthy people across ages. The second PCR ran roughly 7 to 12 cycles with a sample-barcoded 5' primer and J-beta primers. TCRdb reprocessed the 5' RACE reads via MiXCR and lists one record per CDR3 protein. The data hold around 900,000 distinct CDR3 sequences, with more than 25% observed a single time. What was sequenced was blood. Receptors were obtained from a woman older than 75 in good health.

V and J are TRBV6-2 or TRBV6-3 and TRBJ1-1; tentatively, D is TRBD1 (5 bases). V shed 6 bases and J shed 11 bases, with 25 bases lying between them. The CDR3 has 15 residues. CDR1 is MNHEY, CDR2 SVGEGT, per germline. The CDR3 nucleotides read TGTGCCAGCAGCCGGATCGACGCGGACGGGGCTGGCGCTTTCTTT. The encoded protein is CASSRIDADGAGAFF.

The chain uses TRBV5-1 and TRBJ1-5; no clear D gene. The CDR3 is 14 residues long. The V gene's germline CDR1 is SGHRS and CDR2 YFSETQ. Trimming took off 0 bases at V and 6 bases at J, with 10 bases between the two ends. CDR3 coding DNA: TGCGCCAGCAGCTTGGATTCCCCGGCTCAGCCCCAGCATTTT. Translation gives CASSLDSPAQPQHF.

In its sample, this clonotype was seen once. Sequence at one end of the junction differs from germline and may be a read error. V is TRBV7-2 and J is TRBJ1-4; D unclear. This CDR3 region has 15 residues. Germline V CDR1 and CDR2: SGHTA, FQGNSA. This chain's CDR3 is CASSSQRTTNEKRFF. In DNA form, the CDR3 reads TGTGCCAGCAGCTCCCAGCGGACTACTAATGAAAAACGGTTTTTT.

This clonotype was seen only once. V usage is TRBV20-1 and J usage is TRBJ2-5, with D maybe TRBD2 (6 bases). Germline V gene data show CDR1 as DFQATT and CDR2 as SNEGSKA (reference sequence). This CDR3 has 15 residues. V was trimmed by 0 bases and J by 5 bases, leaving 16 bases between them. The CDR3 region is CSAREPGLLRETQYF. The CDR3 nucleotides are TGCAGTGCTAGAGAGCCGGGACTCCTCAGGGAGACCCAGTACTTC.

In the case of this clonotype: Given a much more abundant clone one base away, this may be a read error. The V and J genes are TRBV3-1 and TRBJ1-5; 9 bases map to TRBD1. After removal of 3 bases from V and 2 bases from J, the junction contained 5 bases not matched to a gene. The length of the CDR3 is 16 residues. CDR1 and CDR2 from the germline V gene are LGHDT and YNNKEL (reference sequence). Here the CDR3 reads CASSHGTGNGNQPQHF. The CDR3, as DNA: TGTGCCAGCAGCCACGGGACAGGGAACGGCAATCAGCCCCAGCATTTT. The whole variable domain, filled in from reference TRBV3-1 and TRBJ1-5, reads DTAVSQTPKYLVTQMGNDKSIKCEQNLGHDTMYWYKQDSKKFLKIMFSYNNKELIINETVPNRFSPKSPDKAHLNLHINSLELGDSAVYFCASSHGTGNGNQPQHFGDGTRLSIL.

This clonotype was seen only a few times. V is TRBV7-2 and J is TRBJ2-2; D unresolved. Germline V gene lookup returns CDR1 SGHTA and CDR2 FQGNSA. V lost 6 bases and J lost 6, with 8 bases in between. CDR3 length: 12 residues. The CDR3 spells CASSWRSGELFF. The CDR3 coding sequence is TGTGCCAGCAGTTGGAGATCCGGGGAGCTGTTTTTT.

Only one count was recorded for this clonotype. A clone one base away is much larger, so this may be a read error. J is TRBJ2-1 and V is TRBV2; D unresolved. The CDR3 loop spans 14 amino acids. Germline-derived CDR1 and CDR2 are SNHLY and FYNNEI. The CDR3 DNA follows: TGTACCAGCAGTGAGGCCAGAGAATACAATGAGCAGTTCTTC. Its translation is CTSSEAREYNEQFF.

Turning to this clonotype: An end of the junction differs from the germline gene, which may be a read error. The CDR3 bases are TGTGCCGGCAGCTCGCAGCCCGGTCGGAATGAGCAGTTCTTC. It yields the protein CAGSSQPGRNEQFF. The V gene is TRBV11-3, the J gene TRBJ2-1; D is unclear. The CDR3 has 14 residues. From germline, CDR1 is SGHNT and CDR2 YENEEA.

J is TRBJ2-1 and V is TRBV7-3; D might be TRBD2 (6 bases). This CDR3 has 17 residues. Per the germline V gene, CDR1 is SGHTA and CDR2 is FQGTGA. V gave up 3 bases and J gave up 0 bases, with 15 bases separating them. This CDR3 is CASSFGGAPGSYNEQFF. The CDR3 DNA is TGTGCCAGCAGCTTCGGCGGGGCCCCCGGCTCCTACAATGAGCAGTTCTTC.

There are a few counts of this clonotype. The genes are TRBV20-1 and TRBJ1-2; D uncertain. This CDR3 has 13 amino acids. Germline CDR1 reads DFQATT; CDR2 reads SNEGSKA (reference sequence). V lost 2 bases to trimming and J lost 2 bases, with 9 bases between them. In nucleotides, the CDR3 is TGCAGTGCTAGAACTTTGGGGAACTATGGCTACACCTTC. Amino acid sequence: CSARTLGNYGYTF.

V gene TRBV3-1 combines with J gene TRBJ1-1; 9 nucleotides line up with TRBD1. The germline CDR1 and CDR2 sequences are LGHDT and YNNKEL (reference sequence). The V segment lost 4 bases and the J segment 1 base; nucleotides outside the gene matches: 13. The CDR3 runs 18 residues. Here the CDR3 reads CASSRRNHRGLKNTEAFF. The CDR3 region has the DNA TGTGCCAGCAGCCGTAGAAACCACAGGGGGCTGAAGAACACTGAAGCTTTCTTT.

This clonotype showed up many times. The chain carries TRBV4-3 and TRBJ1-5, with a possible D match to TRBD1 (6 bases). This CDR3 has 15 amino acids. Germline V gene data show CDR1 as LGHNA and CDR2 as YSLEER. Between the trimmed V and J ends, which lost 5 bases and 3 bases, there was a span of 14 bases. The CDR3 is CASSSQTGLNQPQHF. The DNA of the CDR3 is TGCGCCAGCAGCTCACAAACAGGGCTCAATCAGCCCCAGCATTTT.

This clonotype was counted ten times or more. The chain has TRBV12-3 or TRBV12-4 and TRBJ1-5; TRBD1 might be the D (5 bases). V gave up 7 bases and J gave up 0 bases, with 22 bases separating them. The CDR3 has 18 amino acids. The CDR3 protein is CASKRSLQVNYSNQPQHF. CDR3 bases: TGTGCCAGCAAGAGGTCGTTACAGGTGAACTATAGCAATCAGCCCCAGCATTTT.

This clonotype showed up many times. The V gene is TRBV6-5, the J gene TRBJ2-1; 7 bases align to TRBD1. In germline, CDR1 is MNHEY, CDR2 SVGAGI. V lost 1 base and J lost 3; bases outside the gene matches: 3. The CDR3 loop spans 15 amino acids. The CDR3 region is CASSYWDRGYNEQFF. CDR3 coding DNA: TGTGCCAGCAGTTACTGGGACAGAGGCTACAATGAGCAGTTCTTC.

On this clonotype itself: This may be a read error, as it is one base from a much larger clone. The V and J genes are TRBV6-2 or TRBV6-3 and TRBJ2-5; 7 nucleotides align to TRBD2. Germline values: CDR1 MNHEY, CDR2 SVGEGT. This CDR3 region has 13 residues. After removal of 6 bases from V and 5 bases from J, the junction contained 6 bases not matched to a gene. DNA for the CDR3: TGTGCCAGCAGACTCAGCGGGGCTGAGACCCAGTACTTC. This encodes CASRLSGAETQYF.

At least ten counts were recorded for this clonotype. The V and J genes are TRBV7-2 and TRBJ2-5; weak D call: TRBD1 (6 bases). V lost 5 bases to trimming and J lost 0 bases, with 22 bases between them. The CDR3 spans 18 residues. Germline V gives CDR1 SGHTA, CDR2 FQGNSA. CDR3: CASSPIRGGAIYQETQYF. The CDR3, as DNA: TGTGCCAGCAGCCCGATCAGGGGTGGGGCGATTTACCAAGAGACCCAGTACTTC.

This clonotype was seen at least ten times. The chain couples TRBV7-2 to TRBJ2-5, with TRBD1 as a possible D gene (5 bases). Between the trimmed V and J ends, which lost 0 bases and 2 bases, there was a span of 10 bases. The CDR3 has 15 amino acids. Germline V gene data show CDR1 as SGHTA and CDR2 as FQGNSA. DNA of the CDR3: TGTGCCAGCAGCTTAGCGAGGACACGACAAGAGACCCAGTACTTC. Translated: CASSLARTRQETQYF.

This clonotype was picked up many times. The CDR3, as DNA: TGTGCCATCTCGGCACAGAACAATTCACCCCTCCACTTT. Encoded protein: CAISAQNNSPLHF. The chain employs TRBV10-3 and TRBJ1-6; D gene uncertain. Germline V gene data show CDR1 as ENHRY and CDR2 as SYGVKD. This CDR3 is built from 13 residues. Trimming removed 8 bases from V and 7 bases from J, with 12 bases in between.

Points on this clonotype: With a much larger clone just one base away, this may be a read error. The gene calls are TRBV2 and TRBJ2-5, with unresolved D. The CDR3 is 12 amino acids. Trimming left V 4 bases short and J 11 bases short, with 14 bases between. In germline, CDR1 is SNHLY, CDR2 FYNNEI. CDR3 DNA sequence: TGTGCCAGCAGTGGGATTGGGAATGAGCAGTACTTC. Protein sequence: CASSGIGNEQYF.

On this clonotype: A much bigger clone sits one base away, suggesting this may be a read error. The gene calls are TRBV7-2 and TRBJ1-6; D uncertain. The V gene's germline CDR1 is SGHTA and CDR2 FQGNSA. This CDR3 is built from 15 residues. The CDR3 nucleotides read TGTGCCAACAGCTCAGGCGGCCAGTTAAATTCACCCCTCCACTTT. It is translated as CANSSGGQLNSPLHF.

This clonotype was seen only a few times. The V call is TRBV27, the J call TRBJ2-1, with 10 bases that match TRBD2. The CDR3 extends over 17 amino acids. Trimming took 3 bases from V and 3 from J; bases not matched to a gene: 8. Per germline, CDR1 MNHEY and CDR2 SMNVEV (reference sequence). CDR3 protein: CASSLDRLAGDYNEQFF. The CDR3 region has the DNA TGTGCCAGCAGTTTGGATCGGCTAGCGGGGGACTACAATGAGCAGTTCTTC.

This clonotype was seen a few times. J is TRBJ1-5 and V is TRBV6-2 or TRBV6-3, with unresolved D. The CDR3 consists of 13 residues. CDR1 is MNHEY, CDR2 SVGEGT, per germline. Trimming took 2 bases from V and 9 from J, leaving 11 bases between them. The CDR3 region has the DNA TGTGCCAGCAGTTACCCCCATGCAGGGCCCCAGCATTTT. This translates into CASSYPHAGPQHF.

On this clonotype itself: Since a much larger clone is just one base distant, this may be a read error. Likely a read error: the CDR3 ends without its conserved phenylalanine or tryptophan. V and J are TRBV7-9 and TRBJ2-3, with D possibly being TRBD1 (6 bases). The V end was cut by 1 base, the J end by 1 base, with 18 bases between. CDR3 length equals 18 residues. The germline V gene encodes CDR1 SEHNR and CDR2 FQNEAQ (reference sequence). This chain's CDR3 is CASSLGDIGTPGTDTQYL. CDR3 bases: TGTGCCAGCAGCTTAGGGGACATTGGGACCCCTGGCACAGATACGCAGTATTTG.